This TCR beta chain was sequenced in a study of blood T cell repertoires in COVID-19 (dated by TCRdb to 2018 to 2020). About the full investigation: Collaborator samples came from the United States, Italy and Spain and covered acute and convalescent phases of COVID-19. The material from the prospective study consisted of cDNA or gDNA derived from T cells, B-cell-depleted T cells, or PBMCs. Subjects who had been exposed to COVID-19, were actively infected with it, or had recovered from it provided the deeply sampled blood TCRbeta repertoires that made up the dataset. The repertoires were released in a freely available public database intended as a resource for research on the immune response to SARS-CoV-2. The samples were drawn from two sources: the first 160 participants of the ongoing ImmuneRACE study, and some 1,300 subjects contributed by 6 global collaborators. Nearly every sample came with metadata listing a de-identified subject ID, COVID-19 status, age in years and sex. Where HLA class I and class II types were available, the types were taken from metadata supplied by the sample provider, not from assay-based typing.

TCRbeta CDR3 regions were amplified from genomic DNA by means of the immunoSEQ Assay, a bias-controlled multiplex PCR. The authors' pipeline ran thus. Within the assay, amplification of reference gene primers was used to estimate how many nucleated cells each sample contained. Sequence reads were collapsed and filtered to measure the absolute abundance of every unique TCRbeta CDR3 rearrangement. For each sample, productive Simpson clonality was calculated by taking the square root of Simpson's diversity index across productive rearrangements. TCRdb limited this immuneACCESS table to in-frame rearrangements with V and J called. A share of clones is missing; checked studies link under half to unresolved V genes, and the rest is unexplained. D and trimming were read from the DNA, whereas the V and J calls and clone size are those reported in that table. Counted in this sample were over 200,000 clones; over 75% of them appeared once. In total, the top ten clones hold approximately 2% of the sample.

The germline V gene (reference sequence) gives CDR1 as MNHEY and CDR2 as SMNVEV. Trimming accounts for 3 bases at V and 11 bases at J, while the number of junction bases matched to no gene is 3. From the cysteine through the phenylalanine, the CDR3 covers 12 amino acids. Of all the DNA, just the CDR3 is kept, 36 bases in frame from base 1. What the study reported, not specific to this receptor: The amount of clinical and demographic metadata varied by source and participant and was provided uncurated.

Participants in the prospective study were enrolled through a virtual design, were aged about 18 to 100 years, and lived in 20 to 30 United States geographic areas. To assign participants to cohorts, the prospective study relied on clinical history that participants themselves reported in a screening survey and a study questionnaire. For ImmuneRACE Cohort 3, a participant was defined as recovered based on two consecutive negative NP/OP PCR tests, clearance by a healthcare professional, or resolution of symptoms. Each participant in the prospective study had whole blood, serum and a nasopharyngeal or oropharyngeal swab collected by mobile phlebotomists. Over a 2-month period, participants in the prospective study had the option of providing additional blood draws and questionnaires. Before DNA extraction, blood samples from the prospective study were shipped at room temperature or frozen. This clone was picked up one time. Its antigen target is currently unknown. No clone much larger than this one lies a single base away; base qualities are absent.

This TCR was sampled from a woman aged 50 to 60 who had recovered from COVID-19. Rearrangement joined TRBV27 to TRBJ1-1, and TRBD1 aligns with 10 junction nucleotides. Sequencing was performed on PBMCs or T cells enriched from blood (not recorded which). Here the CDR3 is given as CASSFRQGAAFF. In nucleotide form, the sequence is TGTGCCAGCAGTTTCAGACAGGGGGCGGCTTTCTTT.